A selection of T cell receptor beta chains follows, all from one sample in a study of vaccination and CD4 T cells after COVID-19. TCRdb re-analysed the PCR reads in MiXCR, keeping a single row per CDR3 protein. Of roughly 28,000 distinct CDR3 sequences in the sample, approximately 50% were seen once. Antigen specificity for these receptors is unknown. Sequencing was performed on CD4+ T cells from blood, cultured in vitro, taken before SARS-CoV-2 vaccination. All receptors derive from a human donor who received a COVID-19 vaccine. The CDR3 runs from the conserved cysteine through the conserved F or W. The D gene is left open where the match is weak. Some rows mark clone size as missing; the rest say once, few, many or name a class of expanded clone.

clone_size	v_call	d_call	j_call	cdr3_nt	cdr3_aa
NA	TRBV12-3/TRBV12-4	TRBD1	TRBJ1-5	TGTGCCAGCAGTCCGGACAGGGGTAATCAGCCCCAGCATTTT	CASSPDRGNQPQHF
NA	TRBV20-1	TRBD1	TRBJ1-2	TGCAGTGCTAGCGGACAGGCGTTTAACTATGGCTACACCTTC	CSASGQAFNYGYTF
once	TRBV30	TRBD1	TRBJ1-2	TGTGCCTGGAGGAAGGGCAGGGGGTCCCTTTTCGACTATGGCTACACCTTC	CAWRKGRGSLFDYGYTF
NA	TRBV30	TRBD1	TRBJ1-6	TGTGCCTGGAACGGGGACAGGGGGCCGATCTTACCCCTCCACTTT	CAWNGDRGPILPLHF
NA	TRBV12-3/TRBV12-4	TRBD1	TRBJ2-2	TGTGCCAGCAGTTTAGGACAGGGGGCTGACACCGGGGAGCTGTTTTTT	CASSLGQGADTGELFF
NA	TRBV7-8	NA	TRBJ1-2	TGTGCCAGCAGCCGGGGGAGGCAGGGAGGAGGTAATTCCTATGGCTACACCTTC	CASSRGRQGGGNSYGYTF
NA	TRBV7-2	TRBD2	TRBJ2-5	TGTGCCAGCAGCTTTTCCGGGGGGAAGACCCAGTACTTC	CASSFSGGKTQYF
NA	TRBV10-3	NA	TRBJ1-3	TGTGCCATCAGTAAGTCGACTGATCAAGGCTCTGGAAACACCATATATTTT	CAISKSTDQGSGNTIYF
few	TRBV20-1	NA	TRBJ1-2	TGCAGTGTAGGGAGGGAGTCGTATGGCTACACCTTC	CSVGRESYGYTF
NA	TRBV11-3	NA	TRBJ1-1	TGTGCCAGCAGCTCCGGGAAAGTGAACACTGAAGCTTTCTTT	CASSSGKVNTEAFF
NA	TRBV6-1	NA	TRBJ1-6	TGTGCCAGCAGCCCCCCCTATAATTCACCCCTCCACTTT	CASSPPYNSPLHF
NA	TRBV7-2	TRBD2	TRBJ2-3	TGTGCCAGCAGCCAGACTAGCGGGGGGGCCGGCGCAGATACGCAGTATTTT	CASSQTSGGAGADTQYF
NA	TRBV5-4	NA	TRBJ2-5	TGTGCCAGCAGCTTTAAGGGGCTAGGTGGAGAGACCCAGTACTTC	CASSFKGLGGETQYF
NA	TRBV18	NA	TRBJ2-7	TGTGCCAGCTCACCCGGGGTAAGGCACGAGCAGTACTTC	CASSPGVRHEQYF
medium-sized	TRBV7-9	NA	TRBJ1-2	TGTGCCAGCAGCTTAGTGGGCGGGATGACGGGCTATGGCTACACCTTC	CASSLVGGMTGYGYTF
few	TRBV6-5	TRBD1	TRBJ2-2	TGTGCCAGCAGTTTAGACAGGGGGAGTCTACGGGACCCAGAGGACACCGGGGAGCTGTTTTTT	CASSLDRGSLRDPEDTGELFF
NA	TRBV20-1	TRBD1	TRBJ1-1	TGCAGTGTGTACCGGGACAGGGGGCCCTGGGACACTGAAGCTTTCTTT	CSVYRDRGPWDTEAFF
NA	TRBV5-4	NA	TRBJ2-3	TGTGCCAGCAGCTTGTACCCGGTGGCAGATACGCAGTATTTT	CASSLYPVADTQYF
NA	TRBV6-5	TRBD1	TRBJ1-2	TGTGCCAGCAGTTGGGGACAGCCCTATGGCTACACCTTC	CASSWGQPYGYTF
few	TRBV11-3	NA	TRBJ1-1	TGTGCCAGCGGGGAGGGGCCGGGGACTGAAGCTTTCTTT	CASGEGPGTEAFF
few	TRBV6-1	NA	TRBJ1-5	TGTGCCAGCAGCCCGAGTCGGGGTAGCAATCAGCCCCAGCATTTT	CASSPSRGSNQPQHF
few	TRBV20-1	NA	TRBJ1-1	TGCAGTGCTAGACGGGGCAGGGTGAGCACTGAAGCTTTCTTT	CSARRGRVSTEAFF
NA	TRBV11-3	TRBD2	TRBJ2-7	TGTGCCAGCAGCTTAGAGTCGGCAGGGAGGGACGAGCAGTACTTC	CASSLESAGRDEQYF
once	TRBV28	TRBD1	TRBJ1-1	TGTACCAGCAGTCACCGGACAGGACGGAACACTGAAGCTTTCTTT	CTSSHRTGRNTEAFF
NA	TRBV10-1	NA	TRBJ1-1	TGCGCCAGCAGCCGGAGCGGATTGAACACTGAAGCTTTCTTT	CASSRSGLNTEAFF
NA	TRBV12-3/TRBV12-4	NA	TRBJ2-4	TGTGCCAGCAGTTTTGGGAGAGTCGGAGCCAAAAACATTCAGTACTTC	CASSFGRVGAKNIQYF
NA	TRBV20-1	TRBD2	TRBJ2-3	TGCAGTGCTGCTGTCCACGGGGGGGCCACCCCAGATACGCAGTATTTT	CSAAVHGGATPDTQYF
NA	TRBV15	TRBD1	TRBJ2-1	TGTGCCACCAGCAACAGGGGGACCTACAATGAGCAGTTCTTC	CATSNRGTYNEQFF
few	TRBV2	TRBD1	TRBJ2-7	TGTGCCAGCAGTGAACCTCGACAGGGGGCGACCTACGAGCAGTACTTC	CASSEPRQGATYEQYF
NA	TRBV6-5	NA	TRBJ2-2	TGTGCCAGCAGTTACTCGTACGGGGCGGGCACCGGGGAGCTGTTTTTT	CASSYSYGAGTGELFF
NA	TRBV10-3	TRBD2	TRBJ2-7	TGTGCCATCAGCAGAACTAGCGGGTACGAGCAGTACTTC	CAISRTSGYEQYF
NA	TRBV6-1	NA	TRBJ1-1	TGTGCCAGCACCCTGGGCGGTGAAGCTTTCTTT	CASTLGGEAFF
few	TRBV7-9	TRBD1	TRBJ2-5	TGTGCCAGCAGCTTGGCCGGGACAGGGGGCTTAAAGACCCAGTACTTC	CASSLAGTGGLKTQYF
NA	TRBV20-1	NA	TRBJ1-2	TGCAGTGCTAGTGAGAGTGGTGGAAGCTATGGCTACACCTTC	CSASESGGSYGYTF
NA	TRBV12-5	TRBD1	TRBJ2-7	TGTGCTAGTGGTTCGCAACAGGGGGCGCCCGCGTACGAGCAGTACTTC	CASGSQQGAPAYEQYF
NA	TRBV6-5	NA	TRBJ1-1	TGTGCCAGCAGAGCGGGAAACACTGAAGCTTTCTTT	CASRAGNTEAFF
NA	TRBV12-3/TRBV12-4	NA	TRBJ2-2	TGTGCCAGCAGTACCCCCCCAGGGGTTAGCACCGGGGAGCTGTTTTTT	CASSTPPGVSTGELFF
NA	TRBV30	TRBD1	TRBJ1-2	TGTGCCTGGAGACAGGGGATCGAGGGCTACACCTTC	CAWRQGIEGYTF
few	TRBV27	NA	TRBJ2-6	TGTGCCAGCAGGACTTCTGGGGCCAACGTCCTGACTTTC	CASRTSGANVLTF
NA	TRBV6-1	NA	TRBJ2-7	TGTGCCAGCATCAGGGGAGTGAGCGAGCAGTACTTC	CASIRGVSEQYF
NA	TRBV25-1	TRBD1	TRBJ2-3	TGTGCCAGCGGAGGGGTTGGGACAGGTCGGGCAGATACGCAGTATTTT	CASGGVGTGRADTQYF
NA	TRBV27	TRBD2	TRBJ2-7	TGTGCCAGCAGTTTATCTTTAGCGGGGGCCAATCCCCACTACGAGCAGTACTTC	CASSLSLAGANPHYEQYF
NA	TRBV7-6	TRBD1	TRBJ2-5	TGTGCCAGCAGCTGGACAGGGCAAGAGACCCAGTACTTC	CASSWTGQETQYF
NA	TRBV5-4	NA	TRBJ2-1	TGTGCCAGCAGCTTGGATTCAGGGACCTACAATGAGCAGTTCTTC	CASSLDSGTYNEQFF